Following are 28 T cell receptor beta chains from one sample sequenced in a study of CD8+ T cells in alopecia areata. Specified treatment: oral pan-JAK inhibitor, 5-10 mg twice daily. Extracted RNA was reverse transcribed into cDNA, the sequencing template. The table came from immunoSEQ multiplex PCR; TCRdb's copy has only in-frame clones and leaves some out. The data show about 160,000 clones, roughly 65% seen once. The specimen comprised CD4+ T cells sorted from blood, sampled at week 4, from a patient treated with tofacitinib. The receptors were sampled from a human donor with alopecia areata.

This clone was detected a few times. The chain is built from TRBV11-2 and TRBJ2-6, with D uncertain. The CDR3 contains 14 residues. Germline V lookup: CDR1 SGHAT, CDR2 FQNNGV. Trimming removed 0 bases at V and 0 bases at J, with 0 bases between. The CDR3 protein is CASSLDSGANVLTF. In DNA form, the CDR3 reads TGTGCCAGCAGCTTAGACTCTGGGGCCAACGTCCTGACTTTC. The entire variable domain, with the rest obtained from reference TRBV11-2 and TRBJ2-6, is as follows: EAGVAQSPRYKIIEKRQSVAFWCNPISGHATLYWYQQILGQGPKLLIQFQNNGVVDDSQLPKDRFSAERLKGVDSTLKIQPAKLEDSAVYLCASSLDSGANVLTFGAGSRLTVL.

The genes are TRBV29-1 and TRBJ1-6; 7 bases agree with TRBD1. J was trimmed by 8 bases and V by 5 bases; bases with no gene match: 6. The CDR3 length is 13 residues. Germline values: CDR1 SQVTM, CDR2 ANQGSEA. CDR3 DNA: TGCAGCGTTCGGGACAGTTATGATTCACCCCTCCACTTT. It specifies CSVRDSYDSPLHF.

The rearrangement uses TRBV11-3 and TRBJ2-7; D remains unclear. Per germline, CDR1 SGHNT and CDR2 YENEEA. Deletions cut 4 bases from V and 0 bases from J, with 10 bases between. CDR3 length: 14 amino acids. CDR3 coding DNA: TGTGCCAGCAGCTCCGGCCCGAGCTCCTACGAGCAGTACTTC. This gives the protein CASSSGPSSYEQYF.

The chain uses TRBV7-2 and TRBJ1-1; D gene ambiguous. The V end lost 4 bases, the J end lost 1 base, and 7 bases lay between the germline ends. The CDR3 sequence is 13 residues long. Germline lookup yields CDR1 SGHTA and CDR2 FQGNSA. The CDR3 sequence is CASSSHRNTEAFF. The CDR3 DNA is TGTGCCAGCAGCTCCCACAGGAACACTGAAGCTTTCTTT.

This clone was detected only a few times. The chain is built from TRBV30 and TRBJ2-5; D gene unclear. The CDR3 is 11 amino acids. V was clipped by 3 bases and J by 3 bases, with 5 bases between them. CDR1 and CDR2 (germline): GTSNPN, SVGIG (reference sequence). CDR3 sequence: CAWRSEETQYF. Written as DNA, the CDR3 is TGTGCCTGGAGATCCGAAGAGACCCAGTACTTC.

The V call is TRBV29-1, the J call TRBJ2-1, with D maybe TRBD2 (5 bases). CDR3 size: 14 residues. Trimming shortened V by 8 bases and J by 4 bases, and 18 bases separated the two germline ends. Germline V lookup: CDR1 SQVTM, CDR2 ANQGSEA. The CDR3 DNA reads TGCAGCCTGACACACTTTACGGGGTACAATGAGCAGTTCTTC. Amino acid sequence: CSLTHFTGYNEQFF.

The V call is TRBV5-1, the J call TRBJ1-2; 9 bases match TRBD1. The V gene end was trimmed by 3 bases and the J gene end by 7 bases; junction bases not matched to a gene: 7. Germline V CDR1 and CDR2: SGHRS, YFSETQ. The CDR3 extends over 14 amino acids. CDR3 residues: CASSSGDRALGYTF. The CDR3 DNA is TGCGCCAGCAGCTCCGGGGACAGGGCCCTTGGCTACACCTTC.

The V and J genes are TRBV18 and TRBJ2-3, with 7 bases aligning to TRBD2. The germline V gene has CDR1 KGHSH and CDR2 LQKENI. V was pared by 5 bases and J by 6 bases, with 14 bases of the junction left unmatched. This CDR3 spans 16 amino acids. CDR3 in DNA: TGTGCCAGCTCAGGGCCTAGCGGAACCCACACCGATACGCAGTATTTT. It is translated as CASSGPSGTHTDTQYF.

CDR3 amino acids: CAWSVLGHQPQHF. DNA for the CDR3: TGTGCCTGGAGTGTGCTTGGGCATCAGCCCCAGCATTTT. The chain joins TRBV30 to TRBJ1-5; D unclear. Germline V lookup: CDR1 GTSNPN, CDR2 SVGIG (reference sequence). This CDR3 is built from 13 residues. V was cut by 0 bases and J by 5 bases, with 8 bases left in between.

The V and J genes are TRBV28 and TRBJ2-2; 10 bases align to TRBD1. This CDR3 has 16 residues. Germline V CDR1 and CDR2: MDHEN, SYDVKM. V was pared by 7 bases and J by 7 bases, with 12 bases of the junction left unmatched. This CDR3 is CASISVGTGDGGELFF. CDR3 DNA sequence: TGTGCCAGCATCAGTGTCGGGACAGGGGATGGCGGGGAGCTGTTTTTT.

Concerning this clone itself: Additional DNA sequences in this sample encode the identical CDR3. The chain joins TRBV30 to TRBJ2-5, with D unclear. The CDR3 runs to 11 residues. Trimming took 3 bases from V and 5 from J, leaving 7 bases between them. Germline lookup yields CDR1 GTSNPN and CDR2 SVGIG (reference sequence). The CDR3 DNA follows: TGTGCCTGGAGCCCGGCCGAGACCCAGTACTTC. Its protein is CAWSPAETQYF.

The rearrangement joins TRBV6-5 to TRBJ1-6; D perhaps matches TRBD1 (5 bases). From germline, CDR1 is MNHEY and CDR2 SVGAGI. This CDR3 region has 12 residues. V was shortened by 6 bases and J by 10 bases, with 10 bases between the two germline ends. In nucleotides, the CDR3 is TGTGCCAGCAGGGCAGGGAGCTCACCCCTCCACTTT. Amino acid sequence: CASRAGSSPLHF.

CDR3 amino acids: CASSPGVGSQTQYF. The CDR3 nucleotides read TGTGCCAGCAGCCCCGGGGTGGGGTCCCAGACCCAGTACTTC. The chain uses TRBV6-5 and TRBJ2-5; perhaps TRBD2 as D (5 bases). The CDR3 extends over 14 amino acids. Germline assignment: CDR1 MNHEY and CDR2 SVGAGI. V lost 6 bases, J lost 6 bases, and 17 bases lay in between.

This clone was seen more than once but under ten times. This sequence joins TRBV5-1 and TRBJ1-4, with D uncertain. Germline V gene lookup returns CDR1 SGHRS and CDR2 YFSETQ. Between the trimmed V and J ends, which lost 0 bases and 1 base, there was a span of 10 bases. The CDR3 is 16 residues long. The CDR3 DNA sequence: TGCGCCAGCAGCTTGGGGGCGGCCATAACTAATGAAAAACTGTTTTTT. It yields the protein CASSLGAAITNEKLFF.

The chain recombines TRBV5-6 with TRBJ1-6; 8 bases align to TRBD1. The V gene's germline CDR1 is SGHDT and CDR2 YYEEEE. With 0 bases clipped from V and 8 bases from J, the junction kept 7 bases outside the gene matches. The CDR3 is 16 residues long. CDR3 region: CASSLGWTGKDSPLHF. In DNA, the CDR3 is TGTGCCAGCAGCTTGGGCTGGACAGGGAAGGATTCACCCCTCCACTTT.

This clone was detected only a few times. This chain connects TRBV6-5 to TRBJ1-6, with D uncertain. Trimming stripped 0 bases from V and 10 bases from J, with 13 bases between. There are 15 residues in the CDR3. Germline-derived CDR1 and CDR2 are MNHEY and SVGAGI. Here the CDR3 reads CASSYSIPGGSPLHF. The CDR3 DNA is TGTGCCAGCAGTTACTCGATTCCCGGAGGGTCACCCCTCCACTTT.

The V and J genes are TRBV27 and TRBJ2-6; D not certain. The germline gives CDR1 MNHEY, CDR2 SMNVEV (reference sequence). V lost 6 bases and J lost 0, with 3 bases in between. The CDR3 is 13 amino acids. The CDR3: CASRHSGANVLTF. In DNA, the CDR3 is TGTGCCAGCAGACACTCTGGGGCCAACGTCCTGACTTTC.

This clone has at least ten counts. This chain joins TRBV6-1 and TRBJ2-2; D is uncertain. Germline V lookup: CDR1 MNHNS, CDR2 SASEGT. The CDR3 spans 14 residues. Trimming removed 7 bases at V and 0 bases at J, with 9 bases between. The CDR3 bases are TGTGCCAGCATAGTAGGGACGAACACCGGGGAGCTGTTTTTT. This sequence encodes CASIVGTNTGELFF.

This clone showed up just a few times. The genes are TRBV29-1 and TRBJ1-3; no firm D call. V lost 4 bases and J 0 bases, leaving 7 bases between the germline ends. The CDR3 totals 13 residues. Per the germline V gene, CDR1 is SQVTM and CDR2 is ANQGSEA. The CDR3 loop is CSVGFTSGNTIYF. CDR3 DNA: TGCAGCGTTGGCTTCACCTCTGGAAACACCATATATTTT.

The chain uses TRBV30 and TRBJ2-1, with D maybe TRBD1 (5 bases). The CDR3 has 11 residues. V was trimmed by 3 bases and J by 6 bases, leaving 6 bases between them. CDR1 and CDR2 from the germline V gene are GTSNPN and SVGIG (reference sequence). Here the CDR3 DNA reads TGTGCCTGGAGGCAGGGCAATGAGCAGTTCTTC. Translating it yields CAWRQGNEQFF.

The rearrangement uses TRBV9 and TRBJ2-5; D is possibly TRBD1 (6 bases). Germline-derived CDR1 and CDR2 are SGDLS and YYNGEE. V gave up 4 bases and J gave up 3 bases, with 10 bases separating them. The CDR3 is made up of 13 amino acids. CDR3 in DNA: TGTGCCAGCAGCCCCGGACAGAAAGAGACCCAGTACTTC. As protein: CASSPGQKETQYF.

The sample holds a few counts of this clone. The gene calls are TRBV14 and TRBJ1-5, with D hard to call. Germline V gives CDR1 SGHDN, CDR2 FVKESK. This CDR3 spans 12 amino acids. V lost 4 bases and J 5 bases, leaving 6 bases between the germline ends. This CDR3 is CASSLPHQPQHF. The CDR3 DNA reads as TGTGCCAGCAGCCTCCCCCATCAGCCCCAGCATTTT.

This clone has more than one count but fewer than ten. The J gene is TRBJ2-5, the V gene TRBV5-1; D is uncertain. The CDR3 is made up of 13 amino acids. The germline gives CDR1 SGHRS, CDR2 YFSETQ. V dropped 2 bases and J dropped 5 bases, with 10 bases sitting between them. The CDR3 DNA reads TGCGCCAGCAGCTTAGGATCATTGGAGACCCAGTACTTC. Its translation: CASSLGSLETQYF.

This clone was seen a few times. CDR3 nucleotides: TGTGCCAGCAGCCCGGCGCCACCGAACACTGAAGCTTTCTTT. It specifies CASSPAPPNTEAFF. V gene TRBV7-3 combines with J gene TRBJ1-1, with unresolved D. Germline CDR1 is SGHTA and CDR2 is FQGTGA. The V and J ends lost 5 bases and 1 base respectively, with 11 bases between them. The CDR3 is 14 residues long.

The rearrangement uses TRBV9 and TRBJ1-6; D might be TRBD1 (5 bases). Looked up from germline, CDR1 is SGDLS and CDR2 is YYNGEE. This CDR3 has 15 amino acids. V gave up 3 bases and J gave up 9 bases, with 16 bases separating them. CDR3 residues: CASSGPGDAGSPLHF. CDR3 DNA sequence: TGTGCCAGCAGCGGACCGGGGGACGCTGGTTCACCCCTCCACTTT. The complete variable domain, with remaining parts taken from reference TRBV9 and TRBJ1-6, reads DSGVTQTPKHLITATGQRVTLRCSPRSGDLSVYWYQQSLDQGLQFLIQYYNGEERAKGNILERFSAQQFPDLHSELNLSSLELGDSALYFCASSGPGDAGSPLHFGNGTRLTVT.

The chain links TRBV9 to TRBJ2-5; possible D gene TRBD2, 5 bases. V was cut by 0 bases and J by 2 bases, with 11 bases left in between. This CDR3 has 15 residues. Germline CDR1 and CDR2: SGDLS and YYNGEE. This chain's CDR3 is CASSVGRGLQETQYF. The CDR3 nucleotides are TGTGCCAGCAGCGTAGGTCGGGGTCTTCAAGAGACCCAGTACTTC.

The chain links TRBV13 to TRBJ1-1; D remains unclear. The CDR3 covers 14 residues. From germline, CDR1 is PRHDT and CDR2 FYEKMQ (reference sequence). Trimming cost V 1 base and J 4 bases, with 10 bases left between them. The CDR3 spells CASSLVGFPTEAFF. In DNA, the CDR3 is TGTGCCAGCAGCTTAGTAGGGTTCCCCACTGAAGCTTTCTTT.

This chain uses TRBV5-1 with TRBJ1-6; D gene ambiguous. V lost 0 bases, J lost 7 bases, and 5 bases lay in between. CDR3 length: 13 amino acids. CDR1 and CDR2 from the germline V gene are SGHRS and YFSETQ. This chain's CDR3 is CASSLEVNSPLHF. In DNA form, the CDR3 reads TGCGCCAGCAGCTTGGAAGTGAATTCACCCCTCCACTTT.